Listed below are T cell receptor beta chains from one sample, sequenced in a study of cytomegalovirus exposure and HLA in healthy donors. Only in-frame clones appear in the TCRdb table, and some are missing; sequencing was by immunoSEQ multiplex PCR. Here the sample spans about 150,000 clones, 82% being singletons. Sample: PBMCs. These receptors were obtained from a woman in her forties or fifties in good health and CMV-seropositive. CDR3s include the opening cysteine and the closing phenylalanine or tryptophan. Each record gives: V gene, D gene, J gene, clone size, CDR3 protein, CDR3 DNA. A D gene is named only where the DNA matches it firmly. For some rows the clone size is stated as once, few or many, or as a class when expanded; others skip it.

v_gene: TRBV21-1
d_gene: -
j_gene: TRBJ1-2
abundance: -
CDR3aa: CASSTYRGFYGYTF
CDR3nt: TGTGCCAGCAGCACGTACAGGGGATTCTATGGCTACACCTTC

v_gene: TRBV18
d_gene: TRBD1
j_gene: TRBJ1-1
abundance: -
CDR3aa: CASSPPDRGWNTEAFF
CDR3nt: TGTGCCAGCTCACCACCGGACAGGGGTTGGAACACTGAAGCTTTCTTT

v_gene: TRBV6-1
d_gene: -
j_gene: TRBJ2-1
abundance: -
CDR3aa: CASRSPWSYNEQFF
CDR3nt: TGTGCCAGCAGGAGCCCATGGTCCTACAATGAGCAGTTCTTC

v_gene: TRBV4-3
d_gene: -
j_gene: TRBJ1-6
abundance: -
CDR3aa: CASSQEAGRGPPLHF
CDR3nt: TGCGCCAGCAGCCAAGAAGCGGGAAGGGGTCCACCCCTCCACTTT

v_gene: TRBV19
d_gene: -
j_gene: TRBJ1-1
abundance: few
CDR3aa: CASSNAGTPNTEAFF
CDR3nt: TGTGCCAGTAGCAACGCCGGGACACCGAACACTGAAGCTTTCTTT

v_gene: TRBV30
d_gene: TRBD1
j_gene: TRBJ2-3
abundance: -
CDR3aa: CAWSDIGTGIDTQYF
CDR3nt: TGTGCCTGGAGTGATATAGGGACAGGTATCGATACGCAGTATTTT

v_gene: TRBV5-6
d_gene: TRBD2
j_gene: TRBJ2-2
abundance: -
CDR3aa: CASSLRGGPTGELFF
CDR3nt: TGTGCCAGCAGCTTGCGGGGGGGCCCCACCGGGGAGCTGTTTTTT

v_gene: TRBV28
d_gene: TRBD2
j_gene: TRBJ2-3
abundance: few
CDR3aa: CASSFSRVASGADTQYF
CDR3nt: TGTGCCAGCAGTTTCTCCCGGGTGGCTAGCGGGGCAGATACGCAGTATTTT

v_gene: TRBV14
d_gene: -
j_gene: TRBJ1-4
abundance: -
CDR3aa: CASSRGGNEKLFF
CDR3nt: TGTGCCAGCAGCCGAGGTGGAAATGAAAAACTGTTTTTT

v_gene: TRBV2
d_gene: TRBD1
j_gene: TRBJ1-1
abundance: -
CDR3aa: CASSESGGTGKLEAFF
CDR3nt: TGTGCCAGCAGTGAGTCAGGCGGGACAGGGAAACTAGAGGCTTTCTTT

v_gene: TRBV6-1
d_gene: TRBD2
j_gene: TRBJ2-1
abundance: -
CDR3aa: CASRDSGGAWNEQFF
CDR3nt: TGTGCCAGCAGAGATAGCGGGGGGGCCTGGAATGAGCAGTTCTTC

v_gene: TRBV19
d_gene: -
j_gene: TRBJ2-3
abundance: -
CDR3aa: CASSISRGSTDTQYF
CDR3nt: TGTGCCAGTAGTATTTCCCGGGGGAGCACAGATACGCAGTATTTT

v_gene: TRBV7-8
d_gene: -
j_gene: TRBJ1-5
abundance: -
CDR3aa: CASSNSLSGTLLRPQHF
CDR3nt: TGTGCCAGCAGCAACAGCCTCTCCGGGACTCTGCTACGACCCCAGCATTTT

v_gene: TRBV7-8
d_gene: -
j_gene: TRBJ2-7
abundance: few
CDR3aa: CASQPRGSAGGEQYF
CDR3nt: TGTGCCAGCCAACCCCGGGGTTCGGCGGGTGGGGAGCAGTACTTC

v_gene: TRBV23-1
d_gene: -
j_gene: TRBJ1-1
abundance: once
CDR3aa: CASSLRGNTEAFF
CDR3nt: TGCGCCAGCAGTCTCCGGGGAAACACTGAAGCTTTCTTT